These 2 T cell receptor beta chains share one sample of origin, sequenced in a study of cytomegalovirus exposure and HLA in healthy donors. PCR employed 60 Vbeta and 13 Jbeta primers. Profiled with immunoSEQ multiplex PCR; TCRdb holds only in-frame clones, not every one. The repertoire includes 150,000 or so clones, roughly three quarters of them detected once, and over 6% sits in the top ten. The specimen was PBMCs. These TCRs come from a young man in good health and CMV-seropositive.

The rearrangement uses TRBV2 and TRBJ1-5; 9 positions agree with TRBD1. Trimming took 9 bases from V and 3 from J; bases not matched to a gene: 6. The CDR3 is 14 amino acids. Germline V gene sequence: CDR1 SNHLY, CDR2 FYNNEI. The DNA of the CDR3 is TGTGCCAGTGGGGGGACAGGGATCAATCAGCCCCAGCATTTT. It is translated as CASGGTGINQPQHF. Full variable domain (outside the CDR3, taken from reference TRBV2 and TRBJ1-5): EPEVTQTPSHQVTQMGQEVILRCVPISNHLYFYWYRQILGQKVEFLVSFYNNEISEKSEIFDDQFSVERPDGSNFTLKIRSTKLEDSAMYFCASGGTGINQPQHFGDGTRLSIL.

J is TRBJ1-2 and V is TRBV29-1, with no clear D. V lost 2 bases and J 6 bases, leaving 13 bases between the germline ends. Germline V gene lookup returns CDR1 SQVTM and CDR2 ANQGSEA. CDR3 length equals 13 residues. Written as DNA, the CDR3 is TGCAGCGTTGAACCGGGGAATAAGGATGGCTACACCTTC. Translated: CSVEPGNKDGYTF.